These T cell receptor beta chains were read from a single sample in a study of shared clonotypes between healthy human individuals. This table comes from immunoSEQ multiplex PCR, and its TCRdb copy is limited to in-frame clones, with some not included. This sample has some 900,000 clones, with more than 75% found just once. The specimen sequenced was memory CD4+ T cells sorted from blood. These receptor sequences come from a young man in good health. Each CDR3 is given without its conserved first and last residue. D genes are given only for firm matches. Some rows have no size entry. The others give once, few or many, or a class for an expanded clone.

d_call | clone_size | v_call | cdr3_aa
- | - | TRBV7-2 | ASSLVAVTGGYT
TRBD1 | - | TRBV15 | ATSRGGQEAYGYT
TRBD1 | - | TRBV5-1 | ASSSGTGEYEQY
- | - | TRBV5-4 | ASSLDQFEQF
TRBD1 | - | TRBV2 | ASSSGTVNTEAF
- | - | TRBV29-1 | SVAPGVDYGYT
- | - | TRBV4-3 | ASSQNWPRETQY
- | once | TRBV5-6 | ASSLDIGLRSPLH
TRBD1 | once | TRBV27 | ATRWTGTLNQPQH
TRBD1 | - | TRBV27 | ASSSWDRVGRKLF
TRBD1 | - | TRBV28 | ASSLTLAGGNNQPQH
- | - | TRBV5-4 | ASSLEAPYGYT
TRBD2 | - | TRBV7-8 | ASSLTSLGMLRPF
TRBD1 | - | TRBV5-6 | ASSVMTGELGSPLH
- | - | TRBV5-4 | ASSLDPLGRNTEAF
- | - | TRBV20-1 | SAREGARQY
TRBD2 | - | TRBV7-9 | ASSPAGLAGWDEQF
- | - | TRBV10-2 | ASSVDGTSTDTQY
TRBD2 | - | TRBV10-3 | AIRERGGRDTQY
- | - | TRBV5-6 | ASSLYVAGSTAQDTQY
TRBD1 | - | TRBV5-5 | ASSLEAGTVYNSPLH
- | - | TRBV19 | ASREARTNLNTEAF
- | few | TRBV9 | ASSVGLENTEAF
- | - | TRBV29-1 | SARRTMNTEAF
TRBD1 | - | TRBV10-3 | ANTADRERSPLH
- | once | TRBV18 | ASSPQVLSYGYT
- | - | TRBV5-8 | ASFPGQVNQPQH
- | - | TRBV10-3 | AIRMDSTDTQY
- | once | TRBV5-1 | ASTSGGRLF
- | - | TRBV28 | ASRSRGTGLSYGYT
- | - | TRBV10-2 | ASSERRQTNPNTYEQY
TRBD1 | - | TRBV18 | ASSLQGRIGPNTEAF
TRBD1 | - | TRBV6-5 | ASSAGTGAEKLF
- | - | TRBV4-1 | ASSQDRGWGQPQH
TRBD1 | - | TRBV2 | ASSPWQGVTKNIQY
TRBD1 | - | TRBV5-1 | ASSPPGQGITGELF
TRBD1 | - | TRBV27 | ASKRDRGPDTQY
TRBD1 | - | TRBV2 | ASRPDRDSNQPQH
- | once | TRBV11-2 | ASSLSGFGTDTQY
TRBD1 | - | TRBV5-1 | ASSTDRGLYEQY
- | few | TRBV7-9 | ASSLAATNEKLF
- | - | TRBV28 | ASQGLSYGYT
- | once | TRBV10-1 | ASSVPDNNEKLF
- | few | TRBV20-1 | SAPQAGELF
- | - | TRBV6-1 | ASSIQGRGEQY
- | few | TRBV29-1 | SVEENTGFGGYT
- | - | TRBV7-6 | ASSSGLGTSNQPQH
- | - | TRBV30 | AWSGWGTGELF
TRBD1 | - | TRBV10-3 | AIRAGTGDFYEQY
TRBD2 | - | TRBV4-2 | ASSQGQRGGQETQY
- | - | TRBV14 | ASSQWGSGANVLT
- | - | TRBV7-2 | ASSLVEGNYGYT
- | once | TRBV2 | ASGGTFKNIQY